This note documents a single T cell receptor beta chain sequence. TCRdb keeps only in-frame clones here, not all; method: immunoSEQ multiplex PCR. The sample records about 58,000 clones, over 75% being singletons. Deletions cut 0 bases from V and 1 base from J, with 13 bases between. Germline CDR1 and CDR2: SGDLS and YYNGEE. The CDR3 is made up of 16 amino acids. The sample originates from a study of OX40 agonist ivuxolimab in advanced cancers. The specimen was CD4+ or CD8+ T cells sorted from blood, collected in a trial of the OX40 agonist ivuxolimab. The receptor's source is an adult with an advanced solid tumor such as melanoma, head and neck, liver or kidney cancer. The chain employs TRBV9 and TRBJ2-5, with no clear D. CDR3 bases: TGTGCCAGCAGCGTAGGTTCCGGGCTGACCCAAGAGACCCAGTACTTC. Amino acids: CASSVGSGLTQETQYF.